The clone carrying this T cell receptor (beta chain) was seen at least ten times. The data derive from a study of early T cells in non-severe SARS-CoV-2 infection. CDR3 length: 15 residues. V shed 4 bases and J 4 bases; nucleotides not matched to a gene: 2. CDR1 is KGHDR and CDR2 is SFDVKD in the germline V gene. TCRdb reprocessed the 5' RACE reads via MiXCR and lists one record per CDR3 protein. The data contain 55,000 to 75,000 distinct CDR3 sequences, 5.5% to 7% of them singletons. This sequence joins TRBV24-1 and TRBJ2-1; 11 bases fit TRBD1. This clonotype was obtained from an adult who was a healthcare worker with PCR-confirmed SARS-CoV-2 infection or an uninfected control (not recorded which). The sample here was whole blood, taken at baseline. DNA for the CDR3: TGTGCCACCAGTGAGGGACAGGGGGGTTACAATGAGCAGTTCTTC. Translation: CATSEGQGGYNEQFF.